The clone carrying this TCR beta chain was picked up many times. The germline V and J ends were trimmed by 0 bases and 1 base, with 7 bases remaining between them. CDR1 MNHEY and CDR2 SMNVEV come from the germline V gene (reference sequence). This CDR3 region has 15 residues. Authors' processing steps: Estimation of nucleated cell counts relied on the amplification of reference gene primers. TCRdb's copy holds only in-frame clones and misses some; the assay was immunoSEQ multiplex PCR. That table supplies the V and J calls and clone size; D and trimming were determined from the DNA. The data contain 200,000 to 300,000 clones, 82% of them singletons. This record belongs to a study of blood T cell repertoires in COVID-19. Looking at the study overall: Collection of acute and convalescent COVID-19 samples took place in the United States, Italy and Spain. The analysed material was cDNA or gDNA that came from T cells, B-cell-depleted T cells, or PBMCs.

This sequence joins TRBV27 and TRBJ1-5; D unresolved. This clonotype originated in a woman in her sixties with active or convalescent COVID-19. Source material: peripheral blood. In nucleotides, the CDR3 is TGTGCCAGCAGTTTATCACTGGGCAGCAATCAGCCCCAGCATTTT. Amino acids: CASSLSLGSNQPQHF.